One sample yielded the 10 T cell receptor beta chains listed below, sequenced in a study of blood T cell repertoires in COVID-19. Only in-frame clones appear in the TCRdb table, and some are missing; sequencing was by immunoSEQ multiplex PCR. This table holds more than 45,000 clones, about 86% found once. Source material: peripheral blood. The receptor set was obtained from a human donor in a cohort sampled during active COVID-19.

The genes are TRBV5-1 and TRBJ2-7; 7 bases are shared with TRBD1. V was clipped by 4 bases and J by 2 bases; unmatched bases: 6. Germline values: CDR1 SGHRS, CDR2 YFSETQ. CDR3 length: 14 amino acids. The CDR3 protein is CASSAAGTAYEQYF. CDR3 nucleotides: TGCGCCAGCAGCGCCGCCGGGACAGCCTACGAGCAGTACTTC.

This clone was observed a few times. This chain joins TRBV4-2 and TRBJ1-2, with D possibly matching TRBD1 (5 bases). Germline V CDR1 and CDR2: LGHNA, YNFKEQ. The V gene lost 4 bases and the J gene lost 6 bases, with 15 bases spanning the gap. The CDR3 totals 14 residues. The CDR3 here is CASSLPTGGNGYTF. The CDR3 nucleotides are TGTGCCAGCAGCCTGCCCACTGGGGGGAATGGCTACACCTTC.

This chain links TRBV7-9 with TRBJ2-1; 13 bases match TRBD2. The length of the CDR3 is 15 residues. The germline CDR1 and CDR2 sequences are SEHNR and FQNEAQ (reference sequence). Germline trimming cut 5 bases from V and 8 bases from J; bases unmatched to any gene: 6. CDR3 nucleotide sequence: TGTGCCAGCAGCCCGACTAGCGGGGGGATCTATGAGCAGTTCTTC. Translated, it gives CASSPTSGGIYEQFF.

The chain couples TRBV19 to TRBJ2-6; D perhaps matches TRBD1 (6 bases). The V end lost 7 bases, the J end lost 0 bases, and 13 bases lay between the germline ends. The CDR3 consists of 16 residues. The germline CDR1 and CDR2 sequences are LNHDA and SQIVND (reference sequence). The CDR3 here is CASKTGWASGANVLTF. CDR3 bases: TGTGCCAGTAAGACAGGATGGGCCTCTGGGGCCAACGTCCTGACTTTC.

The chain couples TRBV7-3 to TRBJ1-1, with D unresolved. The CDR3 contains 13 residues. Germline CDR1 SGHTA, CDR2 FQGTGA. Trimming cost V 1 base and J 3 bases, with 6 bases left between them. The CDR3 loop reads CASSLNRDTEAFF. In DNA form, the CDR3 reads TGTGCCAGCAGCTTAAATCGTGACACTGAAGCTTTCTTT.

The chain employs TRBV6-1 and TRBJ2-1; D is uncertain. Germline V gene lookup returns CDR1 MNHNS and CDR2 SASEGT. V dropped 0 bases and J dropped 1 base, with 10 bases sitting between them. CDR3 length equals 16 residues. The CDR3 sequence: CASSEARLESYNEQFF. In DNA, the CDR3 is TGTGCCAGCAGTGAAGCCCGACTGGAATCCTACAATGAGCAGTTCTTC.

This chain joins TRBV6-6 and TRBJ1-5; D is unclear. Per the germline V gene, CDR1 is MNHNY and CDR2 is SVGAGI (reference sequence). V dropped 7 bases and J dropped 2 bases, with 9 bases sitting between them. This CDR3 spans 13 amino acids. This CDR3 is CASMWEGNQPQHF. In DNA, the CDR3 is TGTGCCAGCATGTGGGAGGGCAATCAGCCCCAGCATTTT.

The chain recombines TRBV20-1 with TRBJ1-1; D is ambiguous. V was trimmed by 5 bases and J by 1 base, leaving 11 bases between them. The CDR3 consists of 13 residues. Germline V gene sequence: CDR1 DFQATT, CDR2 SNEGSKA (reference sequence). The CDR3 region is CSAGEGGNTEAFF. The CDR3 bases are TGCAGTGCTGGTGAGGGAGGGAACACTGAAGCTTTCTTT.

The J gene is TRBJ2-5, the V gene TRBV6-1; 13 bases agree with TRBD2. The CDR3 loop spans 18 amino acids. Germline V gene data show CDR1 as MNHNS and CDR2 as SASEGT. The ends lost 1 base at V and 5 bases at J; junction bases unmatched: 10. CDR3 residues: CASSEGLAGGLFLETQYF. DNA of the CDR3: TGTGCCAGCAGTGAAGGACTAGCGGGGGGCCTATTCCTGGAGACCCAGTACTTC.

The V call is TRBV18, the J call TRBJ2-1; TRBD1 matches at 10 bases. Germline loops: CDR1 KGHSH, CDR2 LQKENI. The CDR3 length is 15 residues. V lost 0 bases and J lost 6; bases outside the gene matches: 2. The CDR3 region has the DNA TGTGCCAGCTCACCACCCGGGACAGGGGTCAATGAGCAGTTCTTC. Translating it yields CASSPPGTGVNEQFF.